This TCR beta chain is drawn from a study of Tregs in tolerant kidney transplant recipients. Recipients received nonmyeloablative bone marrow transplants from related graft donors, with transient mixed chimerism. Profiling relied on immunoSEQ multiplex PCR, and the TCRdb table lists in-frame clones only, not all of them. The sample carries 90,000 or so clones, 93% recorded once. The CDR3 is 12 amino acids. V was pared by 7 bases and J by 7 bases, with 5 bases of the junction left unmatched. Germline-derived CDR1 and CDR2 are SNHLY and FYNNEI. Sequenced material: CD4+ T cells from blood (PBMCs), taken 12 months after the transplant. This sequence was found in a human patient who received a combined kidney and bone marrow transplant. T cells may partly derive from the graft donor. The chain carries TRBV2 and TRBJ1-1; 8 nucleotides line up with TRBD1. The CDR3, as DNA: TGTGCCAGCACTCGGACAGGGTTTGAAGCTTTCTTT. Translating gives CASTRTGFEAFF.